What follows describes a single TCR beta chain. It has no known antigen specificity. Base qualities were left out, and no much larger clone turns up one base away. Other DNA sequences in the sample encode the same CDR3. The sample's time point, from its label and the paper: week 11, during vaccination. Each vaccine dose, consisting of 300 ug of a 20-mer mutant IDH1 peptide in Montanide, was administered subcutaneously with topical imiquimod. The donors had newly diagnosed IDH1-mutant astrocytomas of WHO grade 3 or 4 that showed loss of nuclear ATRX. The samples were drawn from NOA16, a multicentre, single-arm, open-label phase I trial in Germany that tested a mutant IDH1 peptide vaccine in humans for the first time. Genomic DNA for TCRB sequencing was isolated from EDTA blood with the DNeasy Blood and Tissue Kit. This specimen comes from a study of a mutant IDH1 vaccine in newly diagnosed glioma (dated by TCRdb to the early 2020s). Background for the entire study: Patients received eight vaccinations in weeks 1, 3, 5, 7, 11, 15, 19 and 23, corresponding to visits V03 through V10. Vaccination began 4-6 weeks after radiotherapy alone, or alongside temozolomide cycles in the chemotherapy-containing groups. Longitudinal TCRB deep sequencing was performed for 25 to 30 treated patients wherever samples were available for exploratory analyses. The roughly 33 treated patients were roughly 60% male and roughly 38% female, with a mean age of approximately 40 years. Prior to enrollment, patients had been given standard therapy consisting of radiotherapy alone, temozolomide alone, or radiochemotherapy with temozolomide, with the combination given to most patients. Six visits were used for peripheral blood collection: V03 (baseline), V05, V07, V10, V12 and V13. Points the paper makes about the study in general: Pseudoprogression appeared unrelated to alterations in the top peripheral T cell clonotypes detected by TCRB sequencing. It was noted by the authors that analyses of patient blood samples could not be reproduced owing to sample limitations. Across multiple MHC alleles, vaccine-induced immune responses were seen in around 94% of patients. PBMC samples for TCRB deep sequencing were selected based on availability.

Libraries were constructed by the immunoSEQ multiplex PCR assay. Rearranged TCR beta chain sequences were amplified with the hsTCRB Kit following the manufacturer's protocol. Sequencing of TCRB libraries was carried out on an Illumina MiSeq. In the source study's methods: The kit vendor's proprietary platform handled demultiplexing, trimming and gene mapping. TCRdb re-hosts the immuneACCESS table, in-frame sequences only. Its copies lack some clones; in the studies checked, an unresolved V gene accounts for under half of them, and the cause for the rest is not known. That table gives V, J and clone size, and the DNA gave D and trimming. For this sample there are about 30,000 clones; almost 90% appear just once. The ten largest clones represent less than 25% of the sample. The CDR3, from cysteine to phenylalanine, totals 15 residues. Of the read, only the CDR3 DNA is kept; its 45 bases are in frame from base 1. According to the germline V gene, CDR1 reads SGDLS and CDR2 reads YYNGEE. The germline V and J ends show losses of 0 bases and 2 bases respectively, and no gene match explains 5 bases of the junction.

Recombination joined TRBV9 with TRBJ2-7; 7 nucleotides in the junction match TRBD2. Source: PBMCs, taken from a glioma patient whose treatment included an IDH1 peptide vaccine. This clonotype was sampled from a man aged 18 to 30 with glioma. This receptor has the CDR3 CASSVGQGGAYEQYF. In nucleotides, the sequence is TGTGCCAGCAGCGTAGGGCAGGGAGGGGCCTACGAGCAGTACTTC.